The T cell receptor (beta chain) described here comes from a study of technical replicates of blood from a handful of donors. The germline CDR1 and CDR2 sequences are LNHDA and SQIVND (reference sequence). The CDR3 covers 10 residues. V lost 3 bases and J 8 bases, leaving 4 bases between the germline ends. Profiled with immunoSEQ multiplex PCR; TCRdb holds only in-frame clones, not every one. The sample records around 81,000 clones, approximately 96% being singletons. This chain joins TRBV19 and TRBJ1-2; no reliable D call. The TCR was taken from a human donor in good health. Sequenced material: T cells isolated from PBMCs. CDR3: CASSMQGYTF. The CDR3 DNA reads as TGTGCCAGTAGTATGCAGGGCTACACCTTC. Full variable domain (outside the CDR3, taken from reference TRBV19 and TRBJ1-2): DGGITQSPKYLFRKEGQNVTLSCEQNLNHDAMYWYRQDPGQGLRLIYYSQIVNDFQKGDIAEGYSVSREKKESFPLTVTSAQKNPTAFYLCASSMQGYTFGSGTRLTVV.